A selection of T cell receptor beta chains follows, all from one sample in a study of T cell clusters in autoimmune cytopenias. TCRdb re-analyzed the multiplex PCR reads; it lists each CDR3 protein once, without DNA. Its listing shows nearly 5,500 distinct CDR3 sequences. These data also featured in a second study, about T cell repertoires in aging, cancer and after chemotherapy.

Sequencing was performed on peripheral blood. These TCRs come from a human donor in good health. Both conserved end residues are part of each CDR3. The order of the fields is J gene, V gene, clone size, CDR3 protein. Clone size is stated in some rows and not others, as once, few, many or a class when expanded.

TRBJ1-1	TRBV7-9	-	CASSLGGQGTEAFF
TRBJ2-5	TRBV11-2	-	CASSLDPGTSRVYF
TRBJ2-1	TRBV5-1	-	CASSSLGNEQFF
TRBJ1-1	TRBV12-3/TRBV12-4	-	CASSFPAQAFF
TRBJ1-6	TRBV20-1	-	CSASFGGNSPLHF
TRBJ2-7	TRBV20-1	-	CSARWRGSYEQYF
TRBJ2-3	TRBV5-1	medium-sized	CASSVIAGGADTQYF
TRBJ2-2	TRBV13	medium-sized	CASSSPGMDTGELFF
TRBJ1-1	TRBV5-1	-	CASSLGGWGYLNTEAFF
TRBJ2-5	TRBV18	medium-sized	CASSPLNLAPSGRETQYF
TRBJ2-5	TRBV6-1	medium-sized	CATMTGPNGRETQYF
TRBJ2-3	TRBV4-1	-	CASSQAGSDTQYF
TRBJ2-1	TRBV7-9	-	CASSLASSGGAKYDEQFF
TRBJ2-5	TRBV28	-	CASRKQGSETQYF
TRBJ2-7	TRBV12-3/TRBV12-4	-	CASSLAVTIGAYEQYF
TRBJ2-1	TRBV27	medium-sized	CASSFPRGAVAWDYNEQFF
TRBJ2-5	TRBV15	-	CATSRDREETQYF
TRBJ2-3	TRBV6-6	medium-sized	CASVRGSTDTQYF
TRBJ1-1	TRBV6-5	medium-sized	CASSRQGGSEAFF
TRBJ1-1	TRBV6-5	medium-sized	CASSYGGTGRATEAFF
TRBJ1-1	TRBV5-1	-	CASRIDPGSQTIREAFF
TRBJ1-5	TRBV24-1	medium-sized	CATGRGDSNQPQHF
TRBJ2-3	TRBV7-2	-	CASSLSSGRAPDTQYF
TRBJ1-5	TRBV6-2/TRBV6-3	medium-sized	CASSYVHLNQPQHF
TRBJ2-1	TRBV19	medium-sized	CASSMTGGGYNEQFF
TRBJ2-2	TRBV5-1	-	CASSLATQGYTGELFF
TRBJ2-6	TRBV12-3/TRBV12-4	-	CASSRNRGGIGANVLTF
TRBJ1-2	TRBV12-3/TRBV12-4	-	CASSLQPGTAGYTF
TRBJ2-5	TRBV18	medium-sized	CASSPPGTRKETQYF
TRBJ2-4	TRBV5-5	medium-sized	CASSPSAPENIQYF
TRBJ1-5	TRBV5-5	medium-sized	CASSLQGAREPQHF
TRBJ2-3	TRBV7-9	-	CASSLLAGGTDTQYF
TRBJ2-5	TRBV12-3/TRBV12-4	medium-sized	CASMQTVGETQYF
TRBJ2-7	TRBV5-1	-	CASRLAGSAYEQYF
TRBJ1-5	TRBV19	medium-sized	CASSIGLGGNQPQHF
TRBJ2-4	TRBV6-1	medium-sized	CASTSGHPANIQYF
TRBJ1-2	TRBV29-1	medium-sized	CSVGRTRVSGYTF
TRBJ2-2	TRBV20-1	-	CSGSPGGQAGELFF
TRBJ1-4	TRBV6-5	medium-sized	CASSYSTTGWEKLFF
TRBJ2-1	TRBV19	medium-sized	CASSGRTKGSNEQFF
TRBJ2-7	TRBV30	-	CAWSVRAEQYF
TRBJ2-5	TRBV18	-	CASTQIWGPQETQYF
TRBJ1-5	TRBV20-1	-	CSARQGASQPQHF
TRBJ2-5	TRBV5-4	-	CASSGQEGFAETQYF
TRBJ1-5	TRBV18	-	CASSPATIQPQHF
TRBJ2-2	TRBV27	medium-sized	CASSRNELNTGELFF
TRBJ1-5	TRBV5-5	medium-sized	CASSLGRVASNQPQHF
TRBJ2-1	TRBV29-1	-	CSVEENGGPFLYNEQFF
TRBJ2-4	TRBV5-6	-	CASSSEGGNIQYF
TRBJ2-7	TRBV27	medium-sized	CASRARASGIYEQYF
TRBJ2-3	TRBV11-2	-	CASSTRTGGVDTQYF
TRBJ1-1	TRBV6-5	medium-sized	CASRDGLREAFF